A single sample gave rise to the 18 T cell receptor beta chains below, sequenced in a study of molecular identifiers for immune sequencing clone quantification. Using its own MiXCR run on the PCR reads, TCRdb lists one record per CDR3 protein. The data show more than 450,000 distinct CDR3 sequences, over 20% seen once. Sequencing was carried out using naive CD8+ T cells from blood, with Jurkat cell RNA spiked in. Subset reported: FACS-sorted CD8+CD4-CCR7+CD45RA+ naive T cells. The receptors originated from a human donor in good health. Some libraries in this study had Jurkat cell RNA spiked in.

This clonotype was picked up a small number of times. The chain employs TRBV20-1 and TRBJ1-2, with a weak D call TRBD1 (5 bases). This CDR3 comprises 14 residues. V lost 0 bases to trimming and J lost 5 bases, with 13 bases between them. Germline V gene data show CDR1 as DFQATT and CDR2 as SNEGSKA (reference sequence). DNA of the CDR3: TGCAGTGCTAGAGACCGGGACGGCCGATATGGCTACACCTTC. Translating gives CSARDRDGRYGYTF.

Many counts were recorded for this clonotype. CDR3: CASSLSGHQDTDTQYF. CDR3 DNA: TGTGCCAGCAGCTTATCTGGACACCAAGACACAGATACGCAGTATTTT. The V call is TRBV7-6, the J call TRBJ2-3, with D maybe TRBD1 (5 bases). Germline V CDR1 and CDR2: SGHVS, FNYEAQ. There are 16 residues in the CDR3. The V end was cut by 2 bases, the J end by 2 bases, with 14 bases between. Drawing the rest from reference TRBV7-6 and TRBJ2-3, the complete variable domain is GAGVSQSPRYKVTKRGQDVALRCDPISGHVSLYWYRQALGQGPEFLTYFNYEAQQDKSGLPNDRFSAERPEGSISTLTIQRTEQRDSAMYRCASSLSGHQDTDTQYFGPGTRLTVL.

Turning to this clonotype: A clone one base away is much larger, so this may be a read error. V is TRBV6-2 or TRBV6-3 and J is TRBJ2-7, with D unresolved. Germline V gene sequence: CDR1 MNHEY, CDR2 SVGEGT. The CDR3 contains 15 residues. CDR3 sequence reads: CASGYSSGLQYEQYF. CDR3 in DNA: TGTGCCAGCGGTTACTCATCGGGCCTCCAATACGAGCAGTACTTC.

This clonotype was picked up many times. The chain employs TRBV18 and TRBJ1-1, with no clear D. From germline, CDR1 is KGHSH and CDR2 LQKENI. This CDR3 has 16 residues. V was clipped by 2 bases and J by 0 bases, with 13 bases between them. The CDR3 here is CASSPKMAEMNTEAFF. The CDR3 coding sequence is TGTGCCAGCTCACCAAAGATGGCAGAGATGAACACTGAAGCTTTCTTT.

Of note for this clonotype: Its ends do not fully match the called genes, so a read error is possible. DNA for the CDR3: TGTGCCAGCAGTTACTCGTATTGGGCTGAAGCTTCCTTT. Translated, it gives CASSYSYWAEASF. This chain links TRBV6-6 with TRBJ1-1; D ambiguous. The CDR3 length is 13 residues. CDR1 is MNHNY and CDR2 is SVGAGI in the germline V gene (reference sequence).

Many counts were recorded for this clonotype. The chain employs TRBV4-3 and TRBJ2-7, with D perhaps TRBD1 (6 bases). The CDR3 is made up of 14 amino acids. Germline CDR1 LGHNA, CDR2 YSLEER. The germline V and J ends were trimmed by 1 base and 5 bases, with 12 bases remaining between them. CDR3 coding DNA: TGCGCCAGCAGCCAAGGTCAGGGGAAAAACGAGCAGTACTTC. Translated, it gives CASSQGQGKNEQYF.

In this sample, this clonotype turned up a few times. This chain's CDR3 is CASSYSILGQKRPYEQYF. In DNA form, the CDR3 reads TGTGCCAGCAGTTACTCGATCCTGGGACAGAAAAGGCCCTACGAGCAGTACTTC. The rearrangement joins TRBV6-2 or TRBV6-3 to TRBJ2-7; 7 bases are shared with TRBD1. This CDR3 has 18 amino acids. CDR1 and CDR2 (germline): MNHEY, SVGEGT. J lost 2 bases, V lost 0 bases, and 13 bases had no gene match.

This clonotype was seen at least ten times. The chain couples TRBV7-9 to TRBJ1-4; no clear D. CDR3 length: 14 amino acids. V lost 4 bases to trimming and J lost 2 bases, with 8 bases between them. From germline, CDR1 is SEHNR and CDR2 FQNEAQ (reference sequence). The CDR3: CASSSPDTNEKLFF. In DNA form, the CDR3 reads TGTGCCAGCAGCTCACCGGACACTAATGAAAAACTGTTTTTT. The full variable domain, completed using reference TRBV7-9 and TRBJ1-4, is DTGVSQNPRHKITKRGQNVTFRCDPISEHNRLYWYRQTLGQGPEFLTYFQNEAQLEKSRLLSDRFSAERPKGSFSTLEIQRTEQGDSAMYLCASSSPDTNEKLFFGSGTQLSVL.

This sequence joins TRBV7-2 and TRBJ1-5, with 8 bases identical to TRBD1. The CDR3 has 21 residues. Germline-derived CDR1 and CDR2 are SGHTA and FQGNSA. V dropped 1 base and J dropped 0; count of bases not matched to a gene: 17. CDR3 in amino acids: CASSLEPAGTGDAYSNQPQHF. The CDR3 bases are TGTGCCAGCAGCTTAGAACCTGCCGGGACAGGAGACGCCTATAGCAATCAGCCCCAGCATTTT.

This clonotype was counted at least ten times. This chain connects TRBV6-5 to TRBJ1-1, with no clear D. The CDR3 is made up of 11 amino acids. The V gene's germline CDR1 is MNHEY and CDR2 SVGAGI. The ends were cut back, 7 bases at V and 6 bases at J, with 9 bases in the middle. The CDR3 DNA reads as TGTGCCAGCACCTTAGGACCTGAAGCTTTCTTT. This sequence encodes CASTLGPEAFF.

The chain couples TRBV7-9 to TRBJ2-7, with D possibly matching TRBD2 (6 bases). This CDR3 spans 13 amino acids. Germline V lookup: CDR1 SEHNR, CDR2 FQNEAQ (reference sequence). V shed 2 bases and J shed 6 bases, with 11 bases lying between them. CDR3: CASSLFGGVEQYF. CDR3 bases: TGTGCCAGCAGCTTATTCGGAGGGGTCGAGCAGTACTTC.

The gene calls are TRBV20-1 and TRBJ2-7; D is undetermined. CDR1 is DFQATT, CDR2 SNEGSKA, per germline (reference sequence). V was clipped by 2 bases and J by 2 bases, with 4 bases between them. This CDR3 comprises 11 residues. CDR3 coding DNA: TGCAGTGCTAGACTAACCTACGAGCAGTACTTC. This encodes CSARLTYEQYF.

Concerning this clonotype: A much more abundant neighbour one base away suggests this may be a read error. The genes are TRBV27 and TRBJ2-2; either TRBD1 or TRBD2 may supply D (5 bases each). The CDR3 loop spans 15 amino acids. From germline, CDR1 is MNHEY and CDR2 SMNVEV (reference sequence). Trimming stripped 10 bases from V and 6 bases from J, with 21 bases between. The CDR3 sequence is CATTRGGTLAGELFF. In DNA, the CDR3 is TGTGCCACTACTCGGGGCGGTACCCTGGCCGGGGAGCTGTTTTTT.

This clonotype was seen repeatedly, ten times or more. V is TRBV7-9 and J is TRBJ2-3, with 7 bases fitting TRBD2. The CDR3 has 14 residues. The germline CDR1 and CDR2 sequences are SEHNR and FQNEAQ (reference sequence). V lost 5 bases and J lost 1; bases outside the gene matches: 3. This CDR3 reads CASSHGRRTDTQYF. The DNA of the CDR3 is TGTGCCAGCAGCCACGGGAGGCGCACAGATACGCAGTATTTT.

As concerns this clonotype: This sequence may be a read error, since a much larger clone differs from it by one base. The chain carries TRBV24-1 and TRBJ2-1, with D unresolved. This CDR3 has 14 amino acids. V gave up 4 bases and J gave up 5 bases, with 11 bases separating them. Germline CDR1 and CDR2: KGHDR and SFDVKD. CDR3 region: CATSDPDYNNEQFF. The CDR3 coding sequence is TGTGCCACCAGTGACCCTGATTACAACAATGAGCAGTTCTTC.

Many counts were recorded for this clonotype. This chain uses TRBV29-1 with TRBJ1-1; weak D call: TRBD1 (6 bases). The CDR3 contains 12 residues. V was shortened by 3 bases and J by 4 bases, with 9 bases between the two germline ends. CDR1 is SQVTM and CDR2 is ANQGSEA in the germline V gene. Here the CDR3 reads CSVEAGATEAFF. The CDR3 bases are TGCAGCGTTGAGGCAGGGGCCACTGAAGCTTTCTTT. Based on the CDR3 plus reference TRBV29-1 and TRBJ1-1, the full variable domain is SAVISQKPSRDICQRGTSLTIQCQVDSQVTMMFWYRQQPGQSLTLIATANQGSEATYESGFVIDKFPISRPNLTFSTLTVSNMSPEDSSIYLCSVEAGATEAFFGQGTRLTVV.

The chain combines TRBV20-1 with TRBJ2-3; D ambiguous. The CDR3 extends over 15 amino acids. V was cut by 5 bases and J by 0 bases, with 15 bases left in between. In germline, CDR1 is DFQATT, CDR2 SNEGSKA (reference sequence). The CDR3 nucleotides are TGCAGTGCTGGGTACTGGAGTATAAGCACAGATACGCAGTATTTT. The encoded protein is CSAGYWSISTDTQYF.

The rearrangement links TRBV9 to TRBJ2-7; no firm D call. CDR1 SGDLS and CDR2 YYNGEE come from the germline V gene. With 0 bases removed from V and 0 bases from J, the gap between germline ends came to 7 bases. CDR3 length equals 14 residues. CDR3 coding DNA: TGTGCCAGCAGCGTAGGAGAGAGCTCCTACGAGCAGTACTTC. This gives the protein CASSVGESSYEQYF.